This TCR beta chain was captured by sequencing in a study of T cell repertoires in cytomegalovirus infection. As concerns this clonotype: Its antigen is not identified.

A single record per CDR3 protein comes from TCRdb applying MiXCR to the reads. The repertoire includes fewer than 650,000 distinct CDR3 sequences, around two fifths of them detected once, and roughly 50% sits in the top ten. This TCR was recovered from a human donor in good health (CMV status not recorded). Some clones in this sample may be carry-over from other donors' samples. This specimen was cultured PBMCs, taken from culture after CMV antigen stimulation.

CDR3 protein: CASTGHENTEAFF. The CDR3 bases are TGTGCCAGCACCGGACACGAAAACACTGAAGCTTTCTTT. This rearrangement joins TRBV2 to TRBJ1-1; maybe TRBD1 (5 bases). V lost 7 bases and J lost 2, with 11 bases in between. Germline V gene lookup returns CDR1 SNHLY and CDR2 FYNNEI. This CDR3 spans 13 amino acids.